The 6 T cell receptor beta chains below all came from one sample that was sequenced in a study of T cell responses to AZD1222 COVID-19 vaccine. Using immunoSEQ multiplex PCR, the repertoire was profiled, and TCRdb retains in-frame clones only, with some absent. The profile covers some 120,000 clones, with over 75% appearing a single time and more than 7.5% taken by the ten largest. The input for sequencing was peripheral blood, taken on day 0 of AZD1222 vaccination. These receptors originate from an adult in good health.

This clone was counted a single time. The rearrangement joins TRBV11-2 to TRBJ2-2, with D possibly called TRBD1 or TRBD2 (5 bases each). Germline assignment: CDR1 SGHAT and CDR2 FQNNGV. The CDR3 consists of 15 residues. Trimming removed 7 bases at V and 0 bases at J, with 12 bases between. CDR3 nucleotides: TGTGCCAGCATCCCGGGGCTCGCGAACACCGGGGAGCTGTTTTTT. This translates into CASIPGLANTGELFF.

The chain combines TRBV7-9 with TRBJ1-5, with D maybe TRBD1 (6 bases). CDR1 SEHNR and CDR2 FQNEAQ come from the germline V gene (reference sequence). The CDR3 is 13 amino acids. Trimming took off 0 bases at V and 6 bases at J, with 6 bases between the two ends. CDR3 coding DNA: TGTGCCAGCAGCTTAGCCAGGGGTCAGCCCCAGCATTTT. Translating it yields CASSLARGQPQHF.

This chain links TRBV19 with TRBJ1-6; D not resolved. V was shortened by 5 bases and J by 10 bases, with 9 bases between the two germline ends. Germline CDR1 is LNHDA and CDR2 is SQIVND (reference sequence). The CDR3 runs to 12 residues. CDR3 region: CASSAHQSPLHF. In DNA, the CDR3 is TGTGCCAGTAGTGCGCATCAGTCACCCCTCCACTTT.

This clone has just one count. The V call is TRBV6-5, the J call TRBJ1-1, with 8 bases fitting TRBD1. V lost 6 bases to trimming and J lost 1 base; unmatched junction nucleotides: 7. This CDR3 comprises 15 residues. In germline, CDR1 is MNHEY, CDR2 SVGAGI. The CDR3, as DNA: TGTGCCAGCAGGGGGGCAGGGGGCTGGAACACTGAAGCTTTCTTT. Translation: CASRGAGGWNTEAFF.

The rearrangement uses TRBV30 and TRBJ2-6; D not certain. This CDR3 comprises 14 residues. The V end lost 1 base, the J end lost 1 base, and 5 bases lay between the germline ends. Germline CDR1 and CDR2: GTSNPN and SVGIG (reference sequence). The CDR3 here is CAWSDLSGANVLTF. CDR3 DNA sequence: TGTGCCTGGAGTGACCTTTCTGGGGCCAACGTCCTGACTTTC.

The CDR3 bases are TGTGCCAGCAGAGGGTATGGCTACACCTTC. Its translation is CASRGYGYTF. The chain employs TRBV2 and TRBJ1-2; D gene ambiguous. From germline, CDR1 is SNHLY and CDR2 FYNNEI. The CDR3 spans 10 residues. V lost 6 bases, J lost 5 bases, and 4 bases lay in between.